The next 25 T cell receptor beta chains were all read from a single sample in a study of glioma-infiltrating T cells after dendritic cell vaccination. Time point here: after dendritic cell vaccination, including at tumor progression/relapse. Sequencing was performed with immunoSEQ multiplex PCR; in TCRdb, only in-frame clones are kept and a portion is missing. The sample has around 87,000 clones; around four fifths are singletons. The specimen comprised blood, sampled after dendritic cell vaccination. The receptors shown here come from a human donor with glioblastoma.

V and J are TRBV4-2 and TRBJ2-7; D not resolved. Germline V gives CDR1 LGHNA, CDR2 YNFKEQ. Between the trimmed V and J ends, which lost 0 bases and 0 bases, there was a span of 9 bases. The CDR3 length is 15 residues. The CDR3 loop is CASSQEAGSSYEQYF. For the CDR3, the DNA is TGTGCCAGCAGCCAAGAGGCAGGTAGCTCCTACGAGCAGTACTTC.

This clone was detected once. The rearrangement uses TRBV7-9 and TRBJ1-4; possibly TRBD1 for D (5 bases). CDR1 and CDR2 from the germline V gene are SEHNR and FQNEAQ (reference sequence). Trimming removed 1 base at V and 0 bases at J, with 9 bases between. The CDR3 totals 16 residues. CDR3 sequence (DNA): TGTGCCAGCAGCTTAGATAGGACAACAACTAATGAAAAACTGTTTTTT. This encodes CASSLDRTTTNEKLFF.

V and J are TRBV5-4 and TRBJ1-6, with TRBD1 as a possible D gene (5 bases). Germline V gene data show CDR1 as SGHNT and CDR2 as YYREEE (reference sequence). The CDR3 is 17 amino acids. V gave up 0 bases and J gave up 5 bases, with 15 bases separating them. CDR3 residues: CASSLVGDGLNNSPLHF. The CDR3 DNA reads TGTGCCAGCAGCTTGGTGGGGGACGGACTAAATAATTCACCCCTCCACTTT.

The J gene is TRBJ2-5, the V gene TRBV5-4; 9 positions agree with TRBD1. The CDR3 runs to 16 residues. The J segment lost 5 bases and the V segment lost 4 bases, leaving 12 bases of the junction unmatched. Per germline, CDR1 SGHNT and CDR2 YYREEE (reference sequence). The CDR3 DNA is TGTGCCAGCAGCCTGGCACGGGACAGGGTAACGGAGACCCAGTACTTC. Protein sequence: CASSLARDRVTETQYF.

The gene calls are TRBV5-6 and TRBJ1-3; weak D call: TRBD1 (5 bases). V lost 4 bases and J lost 0, with 8 bases in between. From germline, CDR1 is SGHDT and CDR2 YYEEEE. The CDR3 is 14 residues long. The CDR3 is CASSAGHSGNTIYF. The CDR3 coding sequence is TGTGCCAGCAGCGCGGGGCACTCTGGAAACACCATATATTTT.

This sequence joins TRBV6-6 and TRBJ1-1, with unresolved D. The V gene lost 8 bases and the J gene lost 1 base, with 2 bases spanning the gap. This CDR3 is 10 amino acids long. Looked up from germline, CDR1 is MNHNY and CDR2 is SVGAGI (reference sequence). CDR3 region: CASQNTEAFF. CDR3 DNA: TGTGCCAGCCAGAACACTGAAGCTTTCTTT.

This clone was seen once. The gene calls are TRBV6-5 and TRBJ2-3, with TRBD1 identical over 7 bases. Trimming removed 5 bases from V and 2 bases from J; junction bases left unmatched: 4. Germline V gene data show CDR1 as MNHEY and CDR2 as SVGAGI. The CDR3 has 14 residues. The CDR3 region has the DNA TGTGCCAGCAGTGAAGGGACAGCCACAGATACGCAGTATTTT. Its protein is CASSEGTATDTQYF.

This clone was picked up a small number of times. The chain uses TRBV4-1 and TRBJ1-2, with no clear D. The germline CDR1 and CDR2 sequences are MGHRA and YSYEKL. Trimming left V 2 bases short and J 5 bases short, with 12 bases between. The CDR3 runs to 14 residues. This chain's CDR3 is CASSQIGRRYGYTF. The CDR3 DNA follows: TGCGCCAGCAGCCAAATTGGCAGGCGTTATGGCTACACCTTC.

As to this clone: A junction end diverges from the germline sequence, so it may reflect a read error. The CDR3 DNA reads as TGTGCTAGCAGTCCTGGGGAGAATCAGCCCCAGCATTTT. Its protein product is CASSPGENQPQHF. The V gene is TRBV7-7, the J gene TRBJ1-5; D is ambiguous. The length of the CDR3 is 13 residues. Germline values: CDR1 SSHAT, CDR2 FNYEAQ (reference sequence).

This clone came up once. This rearrangement joins TRBV9 to TRBJ2-5, with TRBD1 matching over 8 bases. CDR1 SGDLS and CDR2 YYNGEE come from the germline V gene. The CDR3 sequence is 14 residues long. The V and J ends lost 1 base and 5 bases, in that order; junction bases with no gene match: 4. The DNA of the CDR3 is TGTGCCAGCAGCGTACAGGGGGCGGGGGAGACCCAGTACTTC. This gives the protein CASSVQGAGETQYF.

Only one count was recorded for this clone. CDR3 nucleotides: TGTGCCAGCAACCTTGGGGGCGGCTACACCTTC. As protein: CASNLGGGYTF. The chain links TRBV7-9 to TRBJ1-2; maybe TRBD1 (6 bases). V was pared by 7 bases and J by 8 bases, with 11 bases between. Per the germline V gene, CDR1 is SEHNR and CDR2 is FQNEAQ (reference sequence). The length of the CDR3 is 11 residues. The full variable domain, in which reference TRBV7-9 and TRBJ1-2 provide the parts outside the CDR3, is DTGVSQNPRHKITKRGQNVTFRCDPISEHNRLYWYRQTLGQGPEFLTYFQNEAQLEKSRLLSDRFSAERPKGSFSTLEIQRTEQGDSAMYLCASNLGGGYTFGSGTRLTVV.

The chain couples TRBV2 to TRBJ2-1, with 7 bases that match TRBD1. V lost 5 bases to trimming and J lost 0 bases; unmatched junction nucleotides: 1. Germline V gene lookup returns CDR1 SNHLY and CDR2 FYNNEI. CDR3 length equals 14 residues. This CDR3 reads CASSWDSSYNEQFF. The CDR3 coding sequence is TGTGCCAGCAGTTGGGACAGCTCCTACAATGAGCAGTTCTTC. The full variable domain, with the rest looked up from reference TRBV2 and TRBJ2-1, is EPEVTQTPSHQVTQMGQEVILRCVPISNHLYFYWYRQILGQKVEFLVSFYNNEISEKSEIFDDQFSVERPDGSNFTLKIRSTKLEDSAMYFCASSWDSSYNEQFFGPGTRLTVL.

The V gene is TRBV5-1, the J gene TRBJ1-1, with 9 nucleotides matching TRBD1. Germline values: CDR1 SGHRS, CDR2 YFSETQ. V was pared by 3 bases and J by 1 base, with 4 bases of the junction left unmatched. CDR3 length equals 15 residues. The CDR3 reads CASSSPTGGNTEAFF. The CDR3 region has the DNA TGCGCCAGCAGCTCGCCGACAGGGGGGAACACTGAAGCTTTCTTT.

The chain combines TRBV4-1 with TRBJ2-3; D possibly corresponds to TRBD1 (5 bases). The CDR3 totals 17 residues. V was trimmed by 3 bases and J by 2 bases, leaving 18 bases between them. Germline CDR1 reads MGHRA; CDR2 reads YSYEKL. Here the CDR3 reads CASSQRSKGSDTDTQYF. The CDR3 coding sequence is TGCGCCAGCAGCCAGAGGTCTAAGGGGTCCGACACAGATACGCAGTATTTT.

The V call is TRBV7-2, the J call TRBJ2-7, with D uncertain. Deletions cut 3 bases from V and 4 bases from J, with 10 bases between. CDR1 is SGHTA, CDR2 FQGNSA, per germline. CDR3 size: 13 residues. CDR3 in DNA: TGTGCCAGCAGCTTCACCGAGGTTTACGAGCAGTACTTC. Translated: CASSFTEVYEQYF.

The chain carries TRBV6-1 and TRBJ1-1; TRBD1 is a possible D gene (5 bases). CDR3 length: 16 amino acids. V was shortened by 1 base and J by 0 bases, with 12 bases between the two germline ends. CDR1 is MNHNS, CDR2 SASEGT, per germline. The CDR3 loop is CASSEVSQGLNTEAFF. The CDR3 region has the DNA TGTGCCAGCAGTGAAGTCTCGCAGGGCCTGAACACTGAAGCTTTCTTT.

Written as DNA, the CDR3 is TGTGCCAGCCGGACAATAAGTACCTCCTACGAGCAGTACTTC. This translates into CASRTISTSYEQYF. The rearrangement uses TRBV19 and TRBJ2-7; maybe TRBD1 (5 bases). The ends were cut back, 9 bases at V and 0 bases at J, with 15 bases in the middle. Germline lookup yields CDR1 LNHDA and CDR2 SQIVND (reference sequence). This CDR3 is built from 14 residues. Full variable domain (missing parts from reference TRBV19 and TRBJ2-7): DGGITQSPKYLFRKEGQNVTLSCEQNLNHDAMYWYRQDPGQGLRLIYYSQIVNDFQKGDIAEGYSVSREKKESFPLTVTSAQKNPTAFYLCASRTISTSYEQYFGPGTRLTVT.

The V call is TRBV2, the J call TRBJ1-1; D possibly corresponds to TRBD1 (5 bases). V was pared by 3 bases and J by 6 bases, with 11 bases between. Germline CDR1 SNHLY, CDR2 FYNNEI. The CDR3 is 13 residues long. DNA of the CDR3: TGTGCCAGCAGTGACTGGAGACAGTCTGAAGCTTTCTTT. This codes for CASSDWRQSEAFF.

V usage is TRBV18 and J usage is TRBJ1-2; no reliable D call. V was pared by 2 bases and J by 0 bases, with 7 bases between. Germline V lookup: CDR1 KGHSH, CDR2 LQKENI. This CDR3 has 14 residues. The DNA of the CDR3 is TGTGCCAGCTCACCATATCAGACTAACTATGGCTACACCTTC. Protein: CASSPYQTNYGYTF.

This sequence joins TRBV7-8 and TRBJ1-2; D not certain. The CDR3 runs to 12 residues. Looked up from germline, CDR1 is SGHVS and CDR2 is FQNEAQ. With 4 bases removed from V and 7 bases from J, the gap between germline ends came to 10 bases. CDR3 protein: CASSSRERGYTF. The CDR3 DNA sequence: TGTGCCAGCAGCTCCCGGGAACGTGGCTACACCTTC.

This rearrangement joins TRBV27 to TRBJ1-4; D possibly corresponds to TRBD1 (6 bases). V lost 2 bases and J lost 3, with 16 bases in between. The CDR3 runs 17 residues. Germline V gene sequence: CDR1 MNHEY, CDR2 SMNVEV (reference sequence). The CDR3 region has the DNA TGTGCCAGCAGTTTACTCGGGGGGCTAATACCTAATGAAAAACTGTTTTTT. Encoded protein: CASSLLGGLIPNEKLFF.

This chain uses TRBV19 with TRBJ1-1, with D perhaps matching TRBD1 (5 bases). CDR1 is LNHDA and CDR2 is SQIVND in the germline V gene (reference sequence). The germline V and J ends were trimmed by 5 bases and 4 bases, with 17 bases remaining between them. The CDR3 runs 15 residues. As DNA, the CDR3 is TGTGCCAGTAGTCCATTTCGGGGGACTAGCACTGAAGCTTTCTTT. Amino acids: CASSPFRGTSTEAFF.

The genes are TRBV27 and TRBJ1-2; D is unresolved. Germline V gene lookup returns CDR1 MNHEY and CDR2 SMNVEV (reference sequence). V was clipped by 4 bases and J by 5 bases, with 11 bases between them. The CDR3 is 13 residues long. CDR3: CASSSPTGYGYTF. In nucleotides, the CDR3 is TGTGCCAGCAGTTCCCCGACGGGGTATGGCTACACCTTC.

This sequence joins TRBV7-8 and TRBJ1-1; D not certain. V lost 4 bases to trimming and J lost 6 bases, with 12 bases between them. CDR1 is SGHVS, CDR2 FQNEAQ, per germline. This CDR3 is 13 amino acids long. This chain's CDR3 is CASSSEVVAEAFF. Here the CDR3 DNA reads TGTGCCAGCAGCTCAGAGGTTGTAGCTGAAGCTTTCTTT. The variable domain in full, completed from reference TRBV7-8 and TRBJ1-1, reads GAGVSQSPRYKVAKRGQDVALRCDPISGHVSLFWYQQALGQGPEFLTYFQNEAQLDKSGLPSDRFFAERPEGSVSTLKIQRTQQEDSAVYLCASSSEVVAEAFFGQGTRLTVV.

The chain links TRBV5-6 to TRBJ1-2, with 7 nucleotides matching TRBD1. The germline CDR1 and CDR2 sequences are SGHDT and YYEEEE. This CDR3 spans 14 amino acids. The J segment lost 0 bases and the V segment lost 4 bases, leaving 3 bases of the junction unmatched. CDR3 DNA sequence: TGTGCCAGCAGCATAGGACAGGCTAACTATGGCTACACCTTC. This sequence encodes CASSIGQANYGYTF.